This note documents a single T cell receptor (beta chain) sequence. Other DNA sequences from this sample encode an identical CDR3 as well. Original processing notes: For nucleated cells, counts were estimated from reference gene primer amplification. Method: immunoSEQ multiplex PCR; TCRdb's copy keeps in-frame clones and lacks some. The V and J calls and clone size were taken over from that table, and D and trimming were inferred from the DNA. The sample lists approximately 360,000 clones, approximately 88% occurring once. This entry is derived from a study of blood T cell repertoires in COVID-19. Study details: In each case, the material was cDNA or gDNA derived from T cells, B-cell-depleted T cells, or PBMCs.

Trimming cost V 0 bases and J 8 bases; bases outside gene matches: 8. The CDR3 has 16 amino acids. Germline V gene lookup returns CDR1 MNHEY and CDR2 SVGAGI. Participants spanned ages about 18 to 100 years and resided in 20 to 30 US areas. Cohort allocation depended upon clinical history that participants reported. The sequence was collected from a woman in her 30s with acute COVID-19. V gene TRBV6-5 combines with J gene TRBJ1-4; 8 bases are a match to TRBD1. Sequenced: PBMCs or T cells enriched from blood (not recorded which). The DNA for the CDR3 is TGTGCCAGCAGTTACTCACTTGGACAGGGTGGGGAAAAACTGTTTTTT. This gives the protein CASSYSLGQGGEKLFF.